This entry lists 25 T cell receptor beta chains sequenced from one sample in a study of cytomegalovirus exposure and HLA in healthy donors. Primers: 60 Vbeta forward and 13 Jbeta reverse. Repertoires were generated with immunoSEQ multiplex PCR, while TCRdb's copy carries only in-frame clones and drops some. The profile shows 210,000 or so clones, 78% of them singletons. The source material was PBMCs. The receptors were gathered from a boy aged 5 to 17 in good health and CMV-seronegative.

This sequence joins TRBV4-2 and TRBJ2-5, with TRBD2 matching 8 bases. V trimming: 1 base; J trimming: 5 bases; junction bases outside the gene matches: 3. CDR1 is LGHNA and CDR2 is YNFKEQ in the germline V gene. This CDR3 is built from 14 residues. CDR3 residues: CASSQGTSRETQYF. The CDR3 bases are TGTGCCAGCAGCCAAGGGACTAGCCGGGAGACCCAGTACTTC.

The V call is TRBV7-9, the J call TRBJ2-1, with a weak D call TRBD2 (6 bases). Germline CDR1 and CDR2: SEHNR and FQNEAQ (reference sequence). The germline V and J ends were trimmed by 0 bases and 4 bases, with 22 bases remaining between them. CDR3 length: 19 amino acids. DNA of the CDR3: TGTGCCAGCAGCTTAGCGCGGCTAGCGCATCGAAATAGATACAATGAGCAGTTCTTC. This encodes CASSLARLAHRNRYNEQFF.

This chain connects TRBV10-3 to TRBJ1-5, with a possible D match to TRBD1 (5 bases). The CDR3 totals 15 residues. The germline gives CDR1 ENHRY, CDR2 SYGVKD. Trimming cost V 2 bases and J 1 base, with 9 bases left between them. The CDR3 sequence: CAISEGGGSNQPQHF. CDR3 bases: TGTGCCATCAGTGAGGGCGGGGGAAGCAATCAGCCCCAGCATTTT.

V usage is TRBV6-5 and J usage is TRBJ2-1; D is possibly TRBD1 (6 bases). CDR1 is MNHEY and CDR2 is SVGAGI in the germline V gene. The V end lost 6 bases, the J end lost 4 bases, and 10 bases lay between the germline ends. The CDR3 is made up of 13 amino acids. The CDR3 reads CASSSGQYNEQFF. CDR3 coding DNA: TGTGCCAGCAGCTCAGGACAGTACAATGAGCAGTTCTTC.

The chain employs TRBV5-6 and TRBJ1-2; D is uncertain. The CDR3 loop spans 13 amino acids. CDR1 SGHDT and CDR2 YYEEEE come from the germline V gene. The germline V and J ends were trimmed by 1 base and 10 bases, with 14 bases remaining between them. The CDR3 nucleotides read TGTGCCAGCAGCTTGACTTTCCGGGGTAACTACACCTTC. Protein sequence: CASSLTFRGNYTF.

This clone came up a few times. This chain joins TRBV5-1 and TRBJ2-3, with 12 bases lining up with TRBD2. CDR1 and CDR2 (germline): SGHRS, YFSETQ. V was clipped by 4 bases and J by 0 bases; unmatched bases: 6. The CDR3 spans 17 residues. The CDR3 DNA reads as TGCGCCAGCAGCCCCCGGACTAGCGGGACTAGCACAGATACGCAGTATTTT. It specifies CASSPRTSGTSTDTQYF.

This clone is a singleton in its sample. One end of the junction varies from germline; a read error may be responsible. The DNA of the CDR3 is TGCGCCAGCAGTGAAAAACCGGGACTAGCGGGAGCAAACGCCGACAATGGGCAGTTCTTC. As protein: CASSEKPGLAGANADNGQFF. The chain joins TRBV10-1 to TRBJ2-1, with 14 nucleotides matching TRBD2. This CDR3 is 20 amino acids long. Germline values: CDR1 WNHNN, CDR2 SYGVQD (reference sequence).

This chain joins TRBV5-1 and TRBJ2-1; tentatively, D is TRBD2 (6 bases). With 3 bases removed from V and 2 bases from J, the gap between germline ends came to 15 bases. Per germline, CDR1 SGHRS and CDR2 YFSETQ. This CDR3 region has 16 residues. This CDR3 is CASSSNGGRAYNEQFF. The CDR3, as DNA: TGCGCCAGCAGCTCGAACGGGGGTCGGGCCTACAATGAGCAGTTCTTC.

The chain links TRBV5-5 to TRBJ2-7; possible D gene TRBD2, 5 bases. Germline values: CDR1 SGHKS, CDR2 YYEKEE (reference sequence). The ends were cut back, 2 bases at V and 0 bases at J, with 9 bases in the middle. The CDR3 extends over 14 amino acids. CDR3 bases: TGTGCCAGCAGCTTTGCGGGTAGCTCCTACGAGCAGTACTTC. Amino acid sequence: CASSFAGSSYEQYF.

The chain carries TRBV2 and TRBJ2-5; 13 bases align to TRBD2. Germline assignment: CDR1 SNHLY and CDR2 FYNNEI. CDR3 length: 16 residues. Unmatched junction bases numbered 9, after V lost 6 bases and J lost 5 bases. CDR3 amino acids: CASSPTSGGAAETQYF. In DNA form, the CDR3 reads TGTGCCAGCAGCCCCACTAGCGGGGGGGCTGCCGAGACCCAGTACTTC.

The chain employs TRBV7-3 and TRBJ2-1; the match to TRBD2 covers 11 bases. The CDR3 is 17 amino acids. Per germline, CDR1 SGHTA and CDR2 FQGTGA. The junction had 11 bases not matched to a gene; V was cut back by 1 base and J by 9 bases. The CDR3 coding sequence is TGTGCCAGCAGCTTAAGAGGGCTAGCGGGGGGTGAGGGTGAGCAGTTCTTC. This translates into CASSLRGLAGGEGEQFF. The variable domain in full, completed from reference TRBV7-3 and TRBJ2-1, reads GAGVSQTPSNKVTEKGKYVELRCDPISGHTALYWYRQSLGQGPEFLIYFQGTGAADDSGLPNDRFFAVRPEGSVSTLKIQRTERGDSAVYLCASSLRGLAGGEGEQFFGPGTRLTVL.

The sample holds one count of this clone. The chain uses TRBV2 and TRBJ1-5; tentatively, D is TRBD1 (6 bases). Germline loops: CDR1 SNHLY, CDR2 FYNNEI. The CDR3 runs to 14 residues. Trimming removed 4 bases at V and 0 bases at J, with 7 bases between. CDR3 bases: TGTGCCAGCAGTGGACAGGCTAGCAATCAGCCCCAGCATTTT. Amino acids: CASSGQASNQPQHF. The full variable domain, with the rest looked up from reference TRBV2 and TRBJ1-5, is EPEVTQTPSHQVTQMGQEVILRCVPISNHLYFYWYRQILGQKVEFLVSFYNNEISEKSEIFDDQFSVERPDGSNFTLKIRSTKLEDSAMYFCASSGQASNQPQHFGDGTRLSIL.

This clone was observed a few times. This chain uses TRBV10-1 with TRBJ2-3; TRBD1 aligns across 7 bases. Per the germline V gene, CDR1 is WNHNN and CDR2 is SYGVQD (reference sequence). V was pared by 2 bases and J by 4 bases, with 6 bases of the junction left unmatched. The CDR3 contains 15 residues. CDR3 residues: CASSEPSTGPDTQYF. DNA of the CDR3: TGCGCCAGCAGTGAGCCCTCGACAGGGCCAGATACGCAGTATTTT.

The V gene is TRBV7-3, the J gene TRBJ2-1; 10 nucleotides line up with TRBD2. The CDR3 has 15 residues. CDR1 is SGHTA, CDR2 FQGTGA, per germline. V was clipped by 5 bases and J by 4 bases; unmatched bases: 5. The CDR3 here is CASSQAGGIYNEQFF. The CDR3 coding sequence is TGTGCCAGCAGCCAAGCGGGGGGGATATACAATGAGCAGTTCTTC.

In its sample, this clone was seen a few times. The V gene is TRBV6-6, the J gene TRBJ1-2; the D gene is possibly TRBD1 (6 bases). The CDR3 is 15 amino acids. Germline assignment: CDR1 MNHNY and CDR2 SVGAGI (reference sequence). Trimming removed 5 bases from V and 3 bases from J, with 16 bases in between. The CDR3 DNA reads as TGTGCCAGCAGTCCTTACGACAGGTTCGACTATGGCTACACCTTC. This sequence encodes CASSPYDRFDYGYTF.

This chain uses TRBV7-9 with TRBJ1-2, with a possible D match to TRBD1 (5 bases). Trimming removed 1 base from V and 6 bases from J, with 9 bases in between. Germline V CDR1 and CDR2: SEHNR, FQNEAQ (reference sequence). The length of the CDR3 is 13 residues. CDR3 loop: CASSLDGGDGYTF. The CDR3 DNA reads as TGTGCCAGCAGCTTAGACGGGGGGGATGGCTACACCTTC.

The rearrangement uses TRBV30 and TRBJ2-7; possibly TRBD2 for D (7 bases). Deletions cut 2 bases from V and 7 bases from J, with 15 bases between. Germline V gives CDR1 GTSNPN, CDR2 SVGIG (reference sequence). This CDR3 contains 13 residues. The CDR3 spells CAWSFGGRGEQYF. The CDR3 bases are TGTGCCTGGAGTTTCGGGGGGAGGGGGGAGCAGTACTTC.

This clone turned up a few times. This rearrangement joins TRBV5-1 to TRBJ2-6, with D unresolved. Germline assignment: CDR1 SGHRS and CDR2 YFSETQ. This CDR3 has 15 amino acids. V lost 1 base and J lost 0, with 5 bases in between. The CDR3 nucleotides read TGCGCCAGCAGCTTGCACTACTCTGGGGCCAACGTCCTGACTTTC. Translating it yields CASSLHYSGANVLTF. Supplemented by reference TRBV5-1 and TRBJ2-6, the full variable domain reads KAGVTQTPRYLIKTRGQQVTLSCSPISGHRSVSWYQQTPGQGLQFLFEYFSETQRNKGNFPGRFSGRQFSNSRSEMNVSTLELGDSALYLCASSLHYSGANVLTFGAGSRLTVL.

The chain is built from TRBV7-6 and TRBJ1-6; D is undetermined. This CDR3 region has 15 residues. Germline V gene sequence: CDR1 SGHVS, CDR2 FNYEAQ. Trimming removed 1 base at V and 6 bases at J, with 10 bases between. In DNA, the CDR3 is TGTGCCAGCAGCTTAGACGACATACGTAATTCACCCCTCCACTTT. Translation: CASSLDDIRNSPLHF.

The rearrangement links TRBV7-8 to TRBJ2-7; 9 bases are shared with TRBD1. V was pared by 5 bases and J by 0 bases, with 5 bases of the junction left unmatched. The CDR3 contains 15 residues. The germline V gene encodes CDR1 SGHVS and CDR2 FQNEAQ. CDR3 sequence reads: CASSPGQGSSYEQYF. DNA of the CDR3: TGTGCCAGCAGCCCGGGACAGGGAAGCTCCTACGAGCAGTACTTC.

This clone was found a few times. The J gene is TRBJ1-3, the V gene TRBV4-1; D gene uncertain. Deletions cut 1 base from V and 3 bases from J, with 16 bases between. The CDR3 extends over 17 amino acids. The germline CDR1 and CDR2 sequences are MGHRA and YSYEKL. CDR3 in amino acids: CASSQGSGRNDGNTIYF. CDR3 nucleotide sequence: TGCGCCAGCAGCCAAGGCTCTGGCAGGAACGATGGAAACACCATATATTTT.

This clone has only a few counts. The rearrangement links TRBV11-2 to TRBJ2-1; 9 nucleotides match TRBD1. In germline, CDR1 is SGHAT, CDR2 FQNNGV. This CDR3 has 19 amino acids. V trimming: 5 bases; J trimming: 0 bases; junction bases outside the gene matches: 14. The CDR3 DNA follows: TGTGCCAGCAGCACTCGTCCCGGGACAGGGTATAGCTCCTACAATGAGCAGTTCTTC. Protein product: CASSTRPGTGYSSYNEQFF.

The CDR3 protein is CARRLRADYGYTF. In DNA, the CDR3 is TGTGCCAGGCGGTTGCGGGCGGACTATGGCTACACCTTC. The chain is built from TRBV30 and TRBJ1-2; no definite D call. This CDR3 has 13 residues. Trimming removed 8 bases at V and 3 bases at J, with 16 bases between. CDR1 and CDR2 from the germline V gene are GTSNPN and SVGIG (reference sequence).

Comments on this clone: The junction shows a germline mismatch at one end, possibly a read error. J is TRBJ2-3 and V is TRBV5-1; D is possibly TRBD2 (5 bases). CDR1 is SGHRS and CDR2 is YFSETQ in the germline V gene. This CDR3 comprises 13 residues. The CDR3 protein is CASSLVLGDMQYF. The DNA of the CDR3 is TGCGCCAGCAGCTTGGTCCTGGGAGATATGCAGTATTTT.

This sequence joins TRBV7-8 and TRBJ2-5, with TRBD1 identical over 7 bases. This CDR3 contains 17 residues. The J segment lost 1 base and the V segment lost 0 bases, leaving 8 bases of the junction unmatched. The germline V gene encodes CDR1 SGHVS and CDR2 FQNEAQ. DNA for the CDR3: TGTGCCAGCAGCTTAGCCCTCCGGGACAGACCCCAAGAGACCCAGTACTTC. Its translation is CASSLALRDRPQETQYF.